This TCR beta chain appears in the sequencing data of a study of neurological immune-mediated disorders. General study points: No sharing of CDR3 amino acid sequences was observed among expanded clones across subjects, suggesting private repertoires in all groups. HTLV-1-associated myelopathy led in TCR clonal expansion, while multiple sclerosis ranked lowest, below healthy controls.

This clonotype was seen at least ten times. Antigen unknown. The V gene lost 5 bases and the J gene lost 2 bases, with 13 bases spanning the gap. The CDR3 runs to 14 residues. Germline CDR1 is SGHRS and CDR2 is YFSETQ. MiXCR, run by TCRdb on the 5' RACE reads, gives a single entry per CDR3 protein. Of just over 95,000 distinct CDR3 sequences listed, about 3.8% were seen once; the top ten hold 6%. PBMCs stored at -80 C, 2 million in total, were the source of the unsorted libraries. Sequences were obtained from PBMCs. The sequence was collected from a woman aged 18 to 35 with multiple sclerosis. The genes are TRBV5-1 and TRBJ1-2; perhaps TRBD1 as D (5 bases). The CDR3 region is CASRGTASNYGYTF. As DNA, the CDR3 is TGCGCCAGCAGGGGGACGGCTTCCAACTATGGCTACACCTTC.